These 21 T cell receptor beta chains originate from one sample sequenced in a study of blood T cell repertoires in COVID-19. TCRdb's table, derived via immunoSEQ multiplex PCR, lists solely in-frame clones and lacks some. Among roughly 220,000 clones listed, 65% to 85% were seen once. Sequencing input: peripheral blood. The source of these receptors is a woman aged 25 to 39 who had recovered from COVID-19.

The chain combines TRBV5-1 with TRBJ2-3; a weak D match, TRBD2 (5 bases). The CDR3 covers 15 residues. CDR1 is SGHRS, CDR2 YFSETQ, per germline. Trimming stripped 4 bases from V and 1 base from J, with 13 bases between. CDR3 loop: CASSAGIIGTDTQYF. The CDR3 coding sequence is TGCGCCAGCAGCGCCGGGATTATAGGCACAGATACGCAGTATTTT.

For the CDR3, the DNA is TGTGCCAGTAGTATCACCGGGGGCTCCTACGAGCAGTACTTC. It is translated as CASSITGGSYEQYF. The rearrangement joins TRBV19 to TRBJ2-7; tentatively, D is TRBD2 (6 bases). CDR1 is LNHDA, CDR2 SQIVND, per germline (reference sequence). There are 14 residues in the CDR3. Trimming pared 3 bases from V and 0 bases from J, leaving 9 bases between.

CDR3: CASSSGQGDTEAFF. DNA of the CDR3: TGTGCCAGCAGCTCGGGACAGGGAGACACTGAAGCTTTCTTT. The J gene is TRBJ1-1, the V gene TRBV7-3; 9 bases align to TRBD1. Trimming removed 4 bases from V and 3 bases from J; junction bases left unmatched: 3. This CDR3 comprises 14 residues. In germline, CDR1 is SGHTA, CDR2 FQGTGA.

This clone was seen only a few times. The chain recombines TRBV24-1 with TRBJ2-2, with 8 nucleotides matching TRBD1. Germline CDR1 reads KGHDR; CDR2 reads SFDVKD. The CDR3 length is 16 residues. The V segment lost 7 bases and the J segment 5 bases; nucleotides outside the gene matches: 11. CDR3 protein: CATRGVGQGETGELFF. CDR3 DNA: TGTGCCACCAGGGGGGTCGGACAGGGAGAGACCGGGGAGCTGTTTTTT.

This clone was detected once. The chain recombines TRBV9 with TRBJ1-4; perhaps TRBD1 as D (6 bases). This CDR3 contains 16 residues. V was shortened by 6 bases and J by 2 bases, with 17 bases between the two germline ends. Germline-derived CDR1 and CDR2 are SGDLS and YYNGEE. For the CDR3, the DNA is TGTGCCAGCACGGCCGGGGGGCTGGGCACTAATGAAAAACTGTTTTTT. Amino acids: CASTAGGLGTNEKLFF.

The rearrangement joins TRBV18 to TRBJ1-5; 9 bases are shared with TRBD1. Germline CDR1 reads KGHSH; CDR2 reads LQKENI. V shed 2 bases and J 4 bases; nucleotides not matched to a gene: 3. The CDR3 length is 15 residues. CDR3 nucleotide sequence: TGTGCCAGCTCACCAGGGACAGGGACGAATCAGCCCCAGCATTTT. Its translation is CASSPGTGTNQPQHF.

CDR3 region: CASSQESLLAGAREQYF. DNA of the CDR3: TGCGCCAGCAGCCAAGAAAGCCTACTAGCGGGAGCTCGGGAGCAGTACTTC. The V call is TRBV4-1, the J call TRBJ2-7; 11 bases match TRBD2. The V and J ends lost 0 bases and 7 bases, in that order; junction bases with no gene match: 11. CDR1 MGHRA and CDR2 YSYEKL come from the germline V gene. The CDR3 length is 17 residues.

The chain joins TRBV4-1 to TRBJ2-7, with 8 bases matching TRBD2. CDR3 length equals 15 residues. Germline CDR1 and CDR2: MGHRA and YSYEKL. V dropped 4 bases and J dropped 0; count of bases not matched to a gene: 5. The CDR3 DNA reads TGCGCCAGCAGCCCGAGCGGGGGACTCTCCTACGAGCAGTACTTC. Its protein product is CASSPSGGLSYEQYF.

J is TRBJ2-1 and V is TRBV6-6, with 7 bases that match TRBD2. J lost 6 bases, V lost 2 bases, and 1 base had no gene match. Germline V lookup: CDR1 MNHNY, CDR2 SVGAGI (reference sequence). The CDR3 is 13 residues long. In DNA form, the CDR3 reads TGTGCCAGCAGTTACACTAGCGCCAATGAGCAGTTCTTC. Amino acid sequence: CASSYTSANEQFF.

The chain carries TRBV28 and TRBJ2-6; 8 nucleotides align to TRBD1. CDR1 and CDR2 (germline): MDHEN, SYDVKM. V dropped 2 bases and J dropped 0; count of bases not matched to a gene: 3. The CDR3 has 17 amino acids. This CDR3 reads CASSLGTGTSGANVLTF. As DNA, the CDR3 is TGTGCCAGCAGTTTAGGGACAGGCACCTCTGGGGCCAACGTCCTGACTTTC.

The chain couples TRBV27 to TRBJ1-6, with TRBD1 identical over 10 bases. Trimming at V came to 6 bases and at J to 10 bases, leaving 6 bases not matched to a gene. CDR1 MNHEY and CDR2 SMNVEV come from the germline V gene (reference sequence). The CDR3 loop spans 14 amino acids. CDR3 sequence reads: CASRGTGVTSPLHF. The CDR3 nucleotides are TGTGCCAGCAGGGGGACAGGGGTAACCTCACCCCTCCACTTT.

The J gene is TRBJ1-5, the V gene TRBV9; D not certain. CDR1 is SGDLS and CDR2 is YYNGEE in the germline V gene. V gave up 2 bases and J gave up 2 bases, with 11 bases separating them. There are 15 residues in the CDR3. The CDR3 spells CASSVGDLGNQPQHF. The CDR3 DNA follows: TGTGCCAGCAGCGTCGGGGATTTAGGCAATCAGCCCCAGCATTTT.

The chain's CDR3 is CASSLFQGTNTEAFF. CDR3 in DNA: TGTGCCAGCAGCTTATTTCAGGGGACGAACACTGAAGCTTTCTTT. This sequence joins TRBV11-2 and TRBJ1-1, with a possible D match to TRBD1 (6 bases). Trimming left V 2 bases short and J 1 base short, with 11 bases between. The CDR3 contains 15 residues. CDR1 is SGHAT, CDR2 FQNNGV, per germline. The full variable domain, its missing parts supplied by reference TRBV11-2 and TRBJ1-1, is EAGVAQSPRYKIIEKRQSVAFWCNPISGHATLYWYQQILGQGPKLLIQFQNNGVVDDSQLPKDRFSAERLKGVDSTLKIQPAKLEDSAVYLCASSLFQGTNTEAFFGQGTRLTVV.

V gene TRBV6-5 combines with J gene TRBJ2-7; 10 bases align to TRBD2. There are 13 residues in the CDR3. Germline V gives CDR1 MNHEY, CDR2 SVGAGI. V was pared by 6 bases and J by 6 bases, with 5 bases of the junction left unmatched. The CDR3 here is CASRSSGRGEQYF. The CDR3 nucleotides are TGTGCCAGCAGGTCTAGCGGGAGAGGCGAGCAGTACTTC.

V is TRBV5-6 and J is TRBJ2-3; 9 bases align to TRBD1. The CDR3 totals 16 residues. Trimming removed 4 bases from V and 6 bases from J; junction bases left unmatched: 12. In germline, CDR1 is SGHDT, CDR2 YYEEEE. The CDR3 loop is CASSTPGTGLGDTQYF. As DNA, the CDR3 is TGTGCCAGCAGCACGCCCGGGACAGGGTTAGGGGATACGCAGTATTTT.

The sample holds one count of this clone. The rearrangement joins TRBV7-9 to TRBJ2-1; 7 bases map to TRBD1. The CDR3 runs to 15 residues. Germline loops: CDR1 SEHNR, CDR2 FQNEAQ (reference sequence). After removal of 3 bases from V and 3 bases from J, the junction contained 5 bases not matched to a gene. The CDR3 nucleotides are TGTGCCAGCAGCTTTATAGCAGGGGGCTACAATGAGCAGTTCTTC. It specifies CASSFIAGGYNEQFF. Together with reference TRBV7-9 and TRBJ2-1, the CDR3 gives the full variable domain: DTGVSQNPRHKITKRGQNVTFRCDPISEHNRLYWYRQTLGQGPEFLTYFQNEAQLEKSRLLSDRFSAERPKGSFSTLEIQRTEQGDSAMYLCASSFIAGGYNEQFFGPGTRLTVL.

The chain carries TRBV24-1 and TRBJ2-1; D is perhaps TRBD1 (6 bases). The CDR3 is 14 residues long. Germline CDR1 KGHDR, CDR2 SFDVKD. Trimming left V 9 bases short and J 2 bases short, with 13 bases between. In nucleotides, the CDR3 is TGTGCCACCGGGGACACGTTGACCTACAATGAGCAGTTCTTC. Translating it yields CATGDTLTYNEQFF.

This clone was found once. V and J are TRBV5-1 and TRBJ2-3, with 7 bases identical to TRBD2. This CDR3 comprises 14 residues. V was clipped by 0 bases and J by 5 bases; unmatched bases: 3. The germline gives CDR1 SGHRS, CDR2 YFSETQ. CDR3 nucleotide sequence: TGCGCCAGCAGCTTGGGGGTAGCGGGAGATACGCAGTATTTT. This translates into CASSLGVAGDTQYF.

This clone was seen only a few times. The V and J genes are TRBV6-1 and TRBJ1-3; 9 bases are shared with TRBD1. The CDR3 extends over 16 amino acids. Germline assignment: CDR1 MNHNS and CDR2 SASEGT. V lost 4 bases, J lost 0 bases, and 4 bases stayed unmatched. CDR3 sequence: CASSAMTGGSGNTIYF. The DNA for the CDR3 is TGTGCCAGCAGTGCCATGACAGGGGGCTCTGGAAACACCATATATTTT.

This clone has a single count. The V and J genes are TRBV28 and TRBJ1-2, with D tentatively TRBD1 (6 bases). The CDR3 extends over 14 amino acids. Between the trimmed V and J ends, which lost 6 bases and 8 bases, there was a span of 19 bases. Germline values: CDR1 MDHEN, CDR2 SYDVKM. The CDR3, as DNA: TGTGCCAGCAGCGACGCAACAGGGATAAGAGGCTACACCTTC. It encodes CASSDATGIRGYTF.

This sequence joins TRBV4-1 and TRBJ1-1, with D hard to call. The V gene's germline CDR1 is MGHRA and CDR2 YSYEKL. The CDR3 totals 16 residues. The V and J ends lost 3 bases and 6 bases respectively, with 20 bases between them. This chain's CDR3 is CASSHPRIGERAEAFF. In nucleotides, the CDR3 is TGCGCCAGCAGCCACCCCAGGATCGGGGAGAGGGCTGAAGCTTTCTTT.